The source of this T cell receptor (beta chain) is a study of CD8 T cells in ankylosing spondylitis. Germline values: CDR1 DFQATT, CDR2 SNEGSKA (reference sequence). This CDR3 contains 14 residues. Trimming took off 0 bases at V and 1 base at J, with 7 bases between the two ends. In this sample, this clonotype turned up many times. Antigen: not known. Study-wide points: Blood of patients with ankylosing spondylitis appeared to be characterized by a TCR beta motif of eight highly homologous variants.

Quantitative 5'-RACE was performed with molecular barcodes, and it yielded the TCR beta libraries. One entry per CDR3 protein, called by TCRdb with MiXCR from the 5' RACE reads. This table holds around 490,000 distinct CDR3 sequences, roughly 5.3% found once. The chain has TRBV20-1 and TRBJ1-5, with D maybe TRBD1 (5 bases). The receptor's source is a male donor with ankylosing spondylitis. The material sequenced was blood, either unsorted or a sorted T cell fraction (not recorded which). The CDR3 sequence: CSARDRVSNQPQHF. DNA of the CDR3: TGCAGTGCTAGAGACAGGGTCAGCAATCAGCCCCAGCATTTT.